This T cell receptor (beta chain) is from a study of cytomegalovirus exposure and HLA in healthy donors. About the research overall: In terms of ancestry, the Caucasian-associated cluster contained roughly 80% of the 350 to 450 genotyped donors.

PCR used 60 Vbeta primers and 13 Jbeta primers. Some clones are missing from TCRdb's copy, which holds only in-frame ones; the method was immunoSEQ multiplex PCR. The table lists about 160,000 clones, almost 80% of them singletons. CDR1 and CDR2 (germline): LNHDA, SQIVND (reference sequence). V lost 5 bases, J lost 3 bases, and 12 bases stayed unmatched. The CDR3 contains 16 residues. This clone was found a few times. What it binds is unknown. At sampling all donors were nominally healthy, likely with unrecorded immune exposures. Whole-study findings and limits: Earlier analysis yielded a pattern in which most TCR beta V segments were productive about 90% or about 30% of the time. Listed as cytomegalovirus-associated were 150 to 200 TCR beta chains.

The sequenced sample consisted of PBMCs. This clonotype was sampled from a woman between 50 and 59 years old in good health and CMV-seronegative. This chain joins TRBV19 and TRBJ1-1; TRBD1 aligns across 7 bases. CDR3 DNA: TGTGCCAGTAGTTATTCCGGGACAGCCGATTACACTGAAGCTTTCTTT. This gives the protein CASSYSGTADYTEAFF.